Included here is one T cell receptor (beta chain) sequence, with context. The data originate from a study of blood T cell repertoires in COVID-19. Turning to the study itself: T cells, B-cell-depleted T cells, or PBMCs supplied cDNA or gDNA.

In the source study's methods: Estimated nucleated cell counts came from reference gene primer amplification. Libraries were prepared by immunoSEQ multiplex PCR; TCRdb keeps only in-frame clonotypes and omits some of them. The V and J calls and the clone size are those of that table, but D and trimming were determined from the DNA. Of about 150,000 clones in the sample, nearly 80% were seen once. The CDR3 is 14 amino acids. The germline gives CDR1 SGHNT, CDR2 YYREEE (reference sequence). Unmatched junction bases numbered 6, after V lost 4 bases and J lost 5 bases. V usage is TRBV5-4 and J usage is TRBJ2-5; 9 bases match TRBD1. This receptor was taken from a woman over 75 with acute or convalescent COVID-19. What was sequenced was peripheral blood. CDR3 residues: CASSKGQGRETQYF. In DNA, the CDR3 is TGTGCCAGCAGCAAGGGACAGGGTCGGGAGACCCAGTACTTC.